A selection of T cell receptor beta chains follows, all from one sample in a study of cytomegalovirus exposure and HLA in healthy donors. Sequencing used immunoSEQ multiplex PCR; TCRdb keeps in-frame clones, though not all of them. The sample totals about 160,000 clones. The sample taken for sequencing was PBMCs. These receptor sequences come from a man aged 25 to 40 in good health and CMV-seronegative. Both conserved end residues are part of each CDR3. D genes are given only for firm matches.

TRBJ1-1	14	TRBV19	NA	CASSIAGKNTEAFF	TGTGCCAGTAGTATAGCAGGGAAGAACACTGAAGCTTTCTTT
TRBJ2-7	15	TRBV11-2	NA	CASSHRTGLSYEQYF	TGTGCCAGCAGCCATCGAACGGGACTCTCCTACGAGCAGTACTTC
TRBJ1-5	12	TRBV10-1	NA	CASSEEGGPQHF	TGCGCCAGCAGTGAGGAGGGTGGGCCCCAGCATTTT
TRBJ2-1	13	TRBV29-1	TRBD2	CSAESGTTNEQFF	TGCAGCGCCGAATCCGGGACTACGAATGAGCAGTTCTTC
TRBJ1-4	15	TRBV5-6	TRBD1	CASSVLGQGEEKLFF	TGTGCCAGCAGCGTGTTGGGACAGGGGGAGGAAAAACTGTTTTTT
TRBJ1-2	17	TRBV30	NA	CAWSVQRGTQINYGYTF	TGTGCCTGGAGTGTACAGCGGGGCACCCAAATAAACTATGGCTACACCTTC
TRBJ1-1	16	TRBV27	NA	CASSLGVFGGNTEAFF	TGTGCCAGCAGTCTCGGGGTGTTCGGGGGGAACACTGAAGCTTTCTTT
TRBJ2-5	13	TRBV19	NA	CATQRVPQETQYF	TGTGCCACCCAGAGGGTTCCCCAAGAGACCCAGTACTTC
TRBJ1-2	15	TRBV7-9	NA	CASSPHGGANYGYTF	TGTGCCAGCAGCCCACACGGGGGAGCTAACTACGGCTACACCTTC
TRBJ2-2	11	TRBV11-3	NA	CASSLFGELFF	TGTGCCAGCAGCCTGTTCGGGGAGCTGTTTTTT
TRBJ1-1	13	TRBV7-9	NA	CASSLGEAGRAFF	TGTGCCAGCAGCTTAGGGGAGGCGGGGAGAGCTTTCTTT
TRBJ1-1	12	TRBV11-2	NA	CASSPQYTEAFF	TGTGCCAGCAGCCCGCAGTACACTGAAGCTTTCTTT
TRBJ2-3	16	TRBV4-3	TRBD2	CASSQAGAGVTDTQYF	TGCGCCAGCAGCCAAGCCGGAGCGGGAGTGACAGATACGCAGTATTTT
TRBJ2-1	15	TRBV6-4	NA	CASSDGGSSYNEQFF	TGTGCCAGCAGTGACGGGGGGAGCTCCTACAATGAGCAGTTCTTC
TRBJ2-3	15	TRBV6-1	NA	CASSEGGFLIDTQYF	TGTGCCAGCAGTGAAGGCGGGTTCCTTATAGATACGCAGTATTTT
TRBJ2-7	17	TRBV4-1	NA	CASSQGIGAPGSYEQYF	TGCGCCAGCAGCCAAGGAATAGGGGCCCCCGGCTCCTACGAGCAGTACTTC
TRBJ2-7	11	TRBV10-3	NA	CAISLTYEQYF	TGTGCCATCAGTTTAACCTACGAGCAGTACTTC
TRBJ2-5	19	TRBV18	TRBD2	CASSPLVTGGGFNQETQYF	TGTGCCAGCTCACCCCTGGTTACGGGAGGAGGATTTAACCAAGAGACCCAGTACTTC
TRBJ1-2	17	TRBV7-9	NA	CASSSRTVYSLDYGYTF	TGTGCCAGCAGCTCACGGACAGTTTATAGCCTTGACTATGGCTACACCTTC
TRBJ1-2	15	TRBV30	TRBD1	CAWSAPRQGNYGYTF	TGTGCCTGGAGTGCGCCCCGACAGGGGAACTATGGCTACACCTTC
TRBJ2-1	14	TRBV6-5	NA	CASSRGGVINEQFF	TGTGCCAGCAGTCGGGGCGGGGTTATCAATGAGCAGTTCTTC
TRBJ2-7	18	TRBV2	NA	CASSALRSGLASSYEQYF	TGTGCCAGCAGCGCTCTGCGGTCCGGACTCGCGAGCTCCTACGAGCAGTACTTC
TRBJ2-1	15	TRBV5-4	TRBD2	CASSSGTSGMGEQFF	TGTGCCAGCAGCTCCGGGACTAGCGGGATGGGTGAGCAGTTCTTC
TRBJ2-7	15	TRBV6-5	TRBD1	CASSQQGLGDYEQYF	TGTGCCAGCAGTCAACAGGGGCTGGGTGACTACGAGCAGTACTTC
TRBJ2-7	16	TRBV25-1	TRBD1	CASSGAGTGVTYEQYF	TGTGCCAGCAGTGGGGCCGGGACAGGGGTAACCTACGAGCAGTACTTC
TRBJ2-7	14	TRBV19	TRBD1	CASSTTGAVYEQYF	TGTGCCAGTAGTACTACAGGGGCTGTCTACGAGCAGTACTTC
TRBJ1-1	13	TRBV7-3	NA	CASSSGSGTEAFF	TGTGCCAGCAGCTCCGGATCGGGGACTGAAGCTTTCTTT
TRBJ2-3	16	TRBV4-2	TRBD2	CASSQDKGLGPDTQYF	TGTGCCAGCAGCCAAGATAAAGGACTAGGGCCGGATACGCAGTATTTT
TRBJ2-5	15	TRBV11-2	NA	CASSPLGRGQETQYF	TGTGCCAGCAGTCCCTTGGGGCGGGGACAAGAGACCCAGTACTTC
TRBJ2-4	14	TRBV5-6	TRBD1	CASSTPRQGNIQYF	TGTGCCAGCAGCACACCCAGACAGGGAAACATTCAGTACTTC
TRBJ2-7	12	TRBV29-1	NA	CSVNSQSYEQYF	TGCAGCGTAAACAGTCAATCCTACGAGCAGTACTTC
TRBJ2-7	15	TRBV5-1	TRBD1	CASSNEDRGQYEQYF	TGCGCCAGCAGCAACGAGGACAGGGGGCAATACGAGCAGTACTTC
TRBJ1-1	14	TRBV5-1	TRBD1	CASSFAGTELEAFF	TGCGCCAGCAGCTTCGCGGGGACAGAGCTTGAAGCTTTCTTT
TRBJ2-7	15	TRBV27	TRBD2	CASSLWGSGEVEQYF	TGTGCCAGCAGTTTATGGGGTAGCGGGGAAGTCGAGCAGTACTTC
TRBJ2-2	16	TRBV11-3	NA	CASSTPSISLTGELFF	TGTGCCAGCAGCACACCAAGTATAAGTTTGACCGGGGAGCTGTTTTTT
TRBJ2-5	15	TRBV19	TRBD1	CASSGSDRVKETQYF	TGTGCCAGTAGTGGATCAGACAGGGTAAAGGAGACCCAGTACTTC
TRBJ1-5	15	TRBV7-9	NA	CASSPDSYLNQPQHF	TGTGCCAGCAGCCCGGACAGTTACCTCAATCAGCCCCAGCATTTT
TRBJ1-5	14	TRBV6-5	NA	CASSSLRGYQPQHF	TGTGCCAGCAGTTCCCTACGGGGGTATCAGCCCCAGCATTTT
TRBJ2-5	14	TRBV6-1	TRBD2	CASSEVAGVGEQYF	TGTGCCAGCAGTGAGGTAGCGGGAGTGGGTGAGCAGTACTTC
TRBJ2-1	15	TRBV19	NA	CASSFSTGLYNEQFF	TGTGCCAGTAGTTTTTCGACAGGACTCTACAATGAGCAGTTCTTC
TRBJ2-7	19	TRBV4-3	TRBD2	CASSQVIGELAGLSYEQYF	TGCGCCAGCAGCCAAGTAATAGGGGAACTAGCGGGCCTCTCCTACGAGCAGTACTTC
TRBJ2-2	16	TRBV10-3	TRBD1	CAISEVGQENTGELFF	TGTGCCATCAGTGAGGTGGGACAGGAGAACACCGGGGAGCTGTTTTTT
TRBJ2-1	18	TRBV19	TRBD2	CASSIVPILAGYENEQFF	TGTGCCAGTAGTATAGTTCCCATCCTAGCGGGATATGAGAATGAGCAGTTCTTC
TRBJ1-2	12	TRBV2	TRBD1	CASSGQGYGYTF	TGTGCCAGCAGTGGACAGGGCTATGGCTACACCTTC
TRBJ1-6	16	TRBV11-2	NA	CASTLQLGSPSSPLHF	TGTGCCAGCACTTTACAATTGGGGAGCCCATCCTCACCCCTCCACTTT
TRBJ2-3	15	TRBV6-1	TRBD2	CASSEILAAADTQYF	TGTGCCAGCAGTGAAATACTAGCGGCTGCAGATACGCAGTATTTT
TRBJ1-2	16	TRBV12-2	NA	CASRLEGTGANYGYTF	TGTGCAAGTCGCTTAGAGGGGACAGGCGCTAACTATGGCTACACCTTC
TRBJ2-1	15	TRBV5-1	TRBD2	CASSLGNSGSNEQFF	TGCGCCAGCAGCCTGGGAAATAGCGGGAGTAATGAGCAGTTCTTC
TRBJ2-5	14	TRBV5-1	NA	CASSPQGGEETQYF	TGCGCCAGCAGCCCACAGGGGGGGGAAGAGACCCAGTACTTC
TRBJ1-2	13	TRBV9	TRBD1	CASSAGQGGGYTF	TGTGCCAGCAGCGCGGGACAGGGCGGGGGCTACACCTTC